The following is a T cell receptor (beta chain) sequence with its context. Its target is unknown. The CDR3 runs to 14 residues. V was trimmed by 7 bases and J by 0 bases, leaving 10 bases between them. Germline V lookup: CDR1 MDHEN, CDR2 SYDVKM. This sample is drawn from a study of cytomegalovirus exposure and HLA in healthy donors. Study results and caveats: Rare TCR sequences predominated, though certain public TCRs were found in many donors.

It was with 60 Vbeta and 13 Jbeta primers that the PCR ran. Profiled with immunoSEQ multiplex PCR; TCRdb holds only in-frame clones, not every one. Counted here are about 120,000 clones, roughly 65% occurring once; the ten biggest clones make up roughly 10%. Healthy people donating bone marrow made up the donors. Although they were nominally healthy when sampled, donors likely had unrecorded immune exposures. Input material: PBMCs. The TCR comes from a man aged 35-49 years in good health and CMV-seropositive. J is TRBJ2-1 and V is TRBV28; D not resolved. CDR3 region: CASTVHYSYNEQFF. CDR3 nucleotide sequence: TGTGCCAGCACGGTGCATTACTCCTACAATGAGCAGTTCTTC.